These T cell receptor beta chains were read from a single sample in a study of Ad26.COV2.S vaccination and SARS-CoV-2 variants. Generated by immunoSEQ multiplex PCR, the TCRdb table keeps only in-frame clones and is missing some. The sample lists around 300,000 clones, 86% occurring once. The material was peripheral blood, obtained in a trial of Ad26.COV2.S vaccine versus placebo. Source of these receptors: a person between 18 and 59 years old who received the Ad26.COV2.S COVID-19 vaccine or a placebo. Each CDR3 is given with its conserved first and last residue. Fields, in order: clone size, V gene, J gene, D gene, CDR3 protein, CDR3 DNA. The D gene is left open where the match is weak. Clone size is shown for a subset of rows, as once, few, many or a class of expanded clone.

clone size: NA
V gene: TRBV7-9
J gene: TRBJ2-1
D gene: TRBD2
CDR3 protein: CASSLFGAGLSRSEQFF
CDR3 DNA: TGTGCCAGCAGCTTATTTGGAGCGGGGCTGTCAAGGAGTGAGCAGTTCTTC

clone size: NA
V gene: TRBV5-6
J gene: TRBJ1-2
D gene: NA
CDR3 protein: CASSTPERGYTF
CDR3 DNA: TGTGCCAGCAGCACTCCTGAGCGTGGCTACACCTTC

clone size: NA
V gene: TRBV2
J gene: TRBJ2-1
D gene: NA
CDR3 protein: CASISYLPNEQFF
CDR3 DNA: TGTGCCAGCATCTCGTACTTACCCAATGAGCAGTTCTTC

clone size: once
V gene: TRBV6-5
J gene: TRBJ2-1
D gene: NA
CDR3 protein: CASWNGALTNNEQFF
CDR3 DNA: TGTGCCAGCTGGAACGGGGCCCTGACCAACAATGAGCAGTTCTTC

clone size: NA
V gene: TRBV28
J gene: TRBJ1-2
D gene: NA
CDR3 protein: CASSAGQNYGYTF
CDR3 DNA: TGTGCCAGCAGTGCGGGACAAAACTATGGCTACACCTTC

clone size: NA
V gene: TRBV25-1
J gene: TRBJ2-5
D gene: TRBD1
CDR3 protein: CASSGTGQRETQYF
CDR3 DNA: TGTGCCAGCAGTGGGACAGGGCAGCGCGAGACCCAGTACTTC

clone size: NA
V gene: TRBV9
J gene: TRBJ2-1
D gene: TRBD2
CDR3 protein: CASSVAGTSGSDEQFF
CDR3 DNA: TGTGCCAGCAGCGTAGCGGGGACTAGCGGGAGCGATGAGCAGTTCTTC

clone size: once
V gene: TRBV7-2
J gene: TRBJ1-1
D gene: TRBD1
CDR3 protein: CASSSRTGDTEAFF
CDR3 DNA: TGTGCCAGCAGCTCTCGGACAGGGGACACTGAAGCTTTCTTT

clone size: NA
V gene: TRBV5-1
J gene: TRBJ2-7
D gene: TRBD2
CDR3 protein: CASSVLLAGGSEQYF
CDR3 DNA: TGCGCCAGCAGCGTATTACTAGCGGGAGGTTCCGAGCAGTACTTC

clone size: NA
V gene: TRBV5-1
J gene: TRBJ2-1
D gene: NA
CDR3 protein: CASSLDKSYYNEQFF
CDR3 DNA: TGCGCCAGCAGCCTCGACAAGTCGTATTACAATGAGCAGTTCTTC

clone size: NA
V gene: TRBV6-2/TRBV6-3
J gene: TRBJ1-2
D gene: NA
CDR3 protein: CASSPRIGRLNYGYTF
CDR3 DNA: TGTGCCAGCAGTCCCCGGATCGGACGGCTTAACTATGGCTACACCTTC

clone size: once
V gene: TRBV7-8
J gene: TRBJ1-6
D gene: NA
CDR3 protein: CASSPLRGGSNSPLHF
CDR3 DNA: TGTGCCAGCAGCCCTTTGAGGGGAGGATCTAATTCACCCCTCCACTTT

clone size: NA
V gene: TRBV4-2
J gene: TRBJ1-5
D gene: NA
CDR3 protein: CASSLTRGSNQPQHF
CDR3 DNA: TGTGCCAGCAGCTTAACCCGAGGGAGCAATCAGCCCCAGCATTTT

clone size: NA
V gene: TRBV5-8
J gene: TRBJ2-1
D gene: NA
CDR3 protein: CASSRGEAYNEQFF
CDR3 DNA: TGTGCCAGCAGCAGGGGGGAGGCCTACAATGAGCAGTTCTTC

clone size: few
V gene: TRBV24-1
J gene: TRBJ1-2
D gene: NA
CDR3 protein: CATSDSAATGTGYTF
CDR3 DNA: TGTGCCACCAGTGACTCCGCCGCTACAGGGACTGGCTACACCTTC

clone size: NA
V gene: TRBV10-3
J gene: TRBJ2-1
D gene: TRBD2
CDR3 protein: CAMTAGLANYNEQFF
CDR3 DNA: TGTGCCATGACCGCGGGACTAGCGAATTATAATGAGCAGTTCTTC

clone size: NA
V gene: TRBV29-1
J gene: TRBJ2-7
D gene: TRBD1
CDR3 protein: CSAGLFPGQGGYEQYF
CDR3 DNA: TGCAGCGCCGGACTATTCCCGGGACAGGGTGGGTACGAGCAGTACTTC

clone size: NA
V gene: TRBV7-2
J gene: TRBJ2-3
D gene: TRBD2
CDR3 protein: CASSVLAGGRADTQYF
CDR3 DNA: TGTGCCAGCAGCGTACTAGCGGGGGGCCGCGCGGATACGCAGTATTTT

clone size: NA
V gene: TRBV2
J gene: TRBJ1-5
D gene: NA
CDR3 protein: CASSEVSGLRPQHF
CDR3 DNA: TGTGCCAGCAGTGAAGTTTCAGGTCTTCGGCCCCAGCATTTT

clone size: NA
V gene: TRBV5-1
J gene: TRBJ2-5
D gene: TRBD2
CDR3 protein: CASSLPSSGGETQYF
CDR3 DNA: TGCGCCAGCAGCTTGCCGTCTAGCGGGGGTGAGACCCAGTACTTC

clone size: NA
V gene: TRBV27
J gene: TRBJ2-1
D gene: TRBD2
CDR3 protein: CASSLLSGRPNEQFF
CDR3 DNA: TGTGCCAGCAGTTTATTGAGCGGGAGGCCCAATGAGCAGTTCTTC

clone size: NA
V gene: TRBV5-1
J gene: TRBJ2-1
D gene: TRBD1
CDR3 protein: CASSLTGDSYNEQFF
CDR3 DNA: TGCGCCAGCAGCCTGACAGGGGACTCCTACAATGAGCAGTTCTTC

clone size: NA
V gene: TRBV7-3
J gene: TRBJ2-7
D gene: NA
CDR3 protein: CASSLGPVPTYEQYF
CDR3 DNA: TGTGCCAGCAGCTTAGGGCCGGTCCCCACCTACGAGCAGTACTTC

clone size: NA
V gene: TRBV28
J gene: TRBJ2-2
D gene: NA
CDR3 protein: CASSPSTLTGELFF
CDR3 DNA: TGTGCCAGCAGTCCCTCGACACTTACCGGGGAGCTGTTTTTT

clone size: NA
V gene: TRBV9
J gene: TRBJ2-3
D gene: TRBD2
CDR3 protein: CASSVEGLAGGRADTQYF
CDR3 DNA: TGTGCCAGCAGCGTAGAGGGACTAGCGGGGGGTAGGGCAGATACGCAGTATTTT

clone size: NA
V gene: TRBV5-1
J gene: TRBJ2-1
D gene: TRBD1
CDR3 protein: CASRPTGTGGSDEQFF
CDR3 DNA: TGCGCCAGCAGGCCGACCGGGACAGGGGGTAGCGATGAGCAGTTCTTC

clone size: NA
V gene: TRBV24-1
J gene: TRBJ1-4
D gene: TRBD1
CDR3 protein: CATSETGTGNEKLFF
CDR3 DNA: TGTGCCACCAGTGAAACCGGGACAGGGAATGAAAAACTGTTTTTT

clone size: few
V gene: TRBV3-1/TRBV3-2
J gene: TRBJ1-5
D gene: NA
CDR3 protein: CASSQETSPNQPQHF
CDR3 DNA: TGTGCCAGCAGCCAAGAAACCTCTCCGAATCAGCCCCAGCATTTT

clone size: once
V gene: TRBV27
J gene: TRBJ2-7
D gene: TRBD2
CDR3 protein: CASSLSRGGSYEQYF
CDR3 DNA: TGTGCCAGCAGTCTCTCTCGCGGGGGCTCCTACGAGCAGTACTTC

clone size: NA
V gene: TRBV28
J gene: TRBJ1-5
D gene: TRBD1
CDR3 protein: CASSLSLTGEGNQPQHF
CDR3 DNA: TGTGCCAGCAGTTTATCCCTAACAGGGGAAGGCAATCAGCCCCAGCATTTT

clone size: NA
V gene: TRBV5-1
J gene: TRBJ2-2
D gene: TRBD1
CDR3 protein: CASSWGTGDTGELFF
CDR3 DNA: TGCGCCAGCAGCTGGGGGACAGGGGACACCGGGGAGCTGTTTTTT

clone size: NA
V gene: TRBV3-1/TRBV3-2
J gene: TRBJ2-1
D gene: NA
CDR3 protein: CASSHGTLGPYNEQFF
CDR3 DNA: TGTGCCAGCAGCCACGGGACATTGGGCCCCTACAATGAGCAGTTCTTC

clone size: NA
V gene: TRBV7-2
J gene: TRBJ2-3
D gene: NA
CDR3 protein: CASSYGAASTDTQYF
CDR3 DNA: TGTGCCAGCAGCTACGGCGCAGCCAGCACAGATACGCAGTATTTT

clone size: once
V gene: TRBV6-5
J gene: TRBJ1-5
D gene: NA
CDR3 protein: CASREVSNQPQHF
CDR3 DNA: TGTGCCAGCAGGGAGGTTAGCAATCAGCCCCAGCATTTT

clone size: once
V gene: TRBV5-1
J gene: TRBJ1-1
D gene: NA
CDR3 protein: CASRPAGDTEAFF
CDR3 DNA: TGCGCCAGCAGACCCGCAGGAGACACTGAAGCTTTCTTT

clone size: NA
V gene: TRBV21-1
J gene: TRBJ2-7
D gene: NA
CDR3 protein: CARYIGTGFREQYF
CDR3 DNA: TGTGCCAGGTATATCGGGACAGGGTTTCGCGAGCAGTACTTC

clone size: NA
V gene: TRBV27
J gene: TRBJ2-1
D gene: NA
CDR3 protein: CASSSRHSSYNEQFF
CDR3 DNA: TGTGCCAGCAGTTCCAGACATAGCTCCTACAATGAGCAGTTCTTC

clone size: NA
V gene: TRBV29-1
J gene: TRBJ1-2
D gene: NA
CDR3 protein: CSVGYRGYTF
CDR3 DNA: TGCAGCGTAGGGTACAGGGGCTACACCTTC

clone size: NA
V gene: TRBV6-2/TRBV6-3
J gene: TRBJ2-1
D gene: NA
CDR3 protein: CASSPWGIEVGEQFF
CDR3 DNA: TGTGCCAGCAGCCCCTGGGGGATTGAAGTAGGGGAGCAGTTCTTC

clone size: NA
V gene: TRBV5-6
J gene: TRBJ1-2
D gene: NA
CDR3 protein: CASTLGKSYGYTF
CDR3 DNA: TGTGCCAGCACCCTGGGAAAAAGCTATGGCTACACCTTC

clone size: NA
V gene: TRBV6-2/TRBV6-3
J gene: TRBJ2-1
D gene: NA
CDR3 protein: CASSITSAYNEQFF
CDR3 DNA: TGTGCCAGCAGTATTACATCGGCCTACAATGAGCAGTTCTTC

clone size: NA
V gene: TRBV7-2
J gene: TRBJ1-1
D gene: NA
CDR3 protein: CASSLGLGASPLNTEAFF
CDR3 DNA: TGTGCCAGCAGCTTAGGCCTGGGGGCGTCCCCATTGAACACTGAAGCTTTCTTT

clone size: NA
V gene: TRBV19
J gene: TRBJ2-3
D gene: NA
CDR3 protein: CASSKQILTDTQYF
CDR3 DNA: TGTGCCAGTAGTAAACAGATTCTCACAGATACGCAGTATTTT

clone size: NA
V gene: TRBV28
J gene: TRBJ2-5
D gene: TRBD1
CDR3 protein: CASSSPGGGETQYF
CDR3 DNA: TGTGCCAGCAGTTCCCCAGGGGGTGGAGAGACCCAGTACTTC

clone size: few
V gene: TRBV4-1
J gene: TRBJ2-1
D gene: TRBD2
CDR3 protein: CASRQTSGSYNEQFF
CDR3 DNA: TGCGCCAGCAGGCAGACTAGCGGGTCCTACAATGAGCAGTTCTTC

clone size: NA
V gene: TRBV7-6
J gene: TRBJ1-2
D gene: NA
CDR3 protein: CASSLGPGAYGYTF
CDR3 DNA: TGTGCCAGCAGCTTAGGTCCAGGGGCCTATGGCTACACCTTC

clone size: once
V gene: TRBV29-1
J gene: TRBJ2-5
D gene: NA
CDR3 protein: CSVGQGETQYF
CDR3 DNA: TGCAGCGTTGGGCAGGGGGAGACCCAGTACTTC

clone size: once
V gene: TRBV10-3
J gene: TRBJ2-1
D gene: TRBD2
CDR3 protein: CAIRDSSGRVSYNEQFF
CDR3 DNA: TGTGCCATCAGAGATTCTAGCGGGAGGGTCTCCTACAATGAGCAGTTCTTC

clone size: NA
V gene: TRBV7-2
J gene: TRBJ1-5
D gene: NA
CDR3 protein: CASSLGPYSNQPQHF
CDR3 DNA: TGTGCCAGCAGCTTAGGGCCTTATAGCAATCAGCCCCAGCATTTT

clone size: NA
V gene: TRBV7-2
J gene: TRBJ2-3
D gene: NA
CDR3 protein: CASSLGGPVSLSTDTQYF
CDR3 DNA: TGTGCCAGCAGCTTAGGGGGCCCGGTGAGCCTGAGCACAGATACGCAGTATTTT